This entry lists 26 T cell receptor beta chains sequenced from one sample in a study of cytomegalovirus exposure and HLA in healthy donors. It was with 60 Vbeta and 13 Jbeta primers that the PCR ran. Assay: immunoSEQ multiplex PCR; the TCRdb copy retains only in-frame clones and omits some. Of about 86,000 clones in the sample, more than 65% were seen once. Sequencing was done on a sample of PBMCs. Every receptor here comes from a man aged 55-75 years in good health and CMV-seronegative.

This sequence joins TRBV4-1 and TRBJ1-4; the D gene is possibly TRBD1 (5 bases). Trimming stripped 2 bases from V and 2 bases from J, with 15 bases between. The germline gives CDR1 MGHRA, CDR2 YSYEKL. The CDR3 consists of 17 residues. The CDR3 protein is CASSQTNRQYTNEKLFF. As DNA, the CDR3 is TGCGCCAGCAGCCAAACCAACAGACAGTACACTAATGAAAAACTGTTTTTT.

This clone was seen a handful of times. The V and J genes are TRBV28 and TRBJ2-5, with 8 bases lining up with TRBD1. CDR3 size: 14 residues. V lost 4 bases to trimming and J lost 4 bases; unmatched junction nucleotides: 5. Germline V gene data show CDR1 as MDHEN and CDR2 as SYDVKM. CDR3 residues: CASSSPGGRETQYF. The CDR3 DNA follows: TGTGCCAGCAGTTCTCCAGGGGGCCGAGAGACCCAGTACTTC. The full variable domain, its missing parts supplied by reference TRBV28 and TRBJ2-5, is DVKVTQSSRYLVKRTGEKVFLECVQDMDHENMFWYRQDPGLGLRLIYFSYDVKMKEKGDIPEGYSVSREKKERFSLILESASTNQTSMYLCASSSPGGRETQYFGPGTRLLVL.

The chain combines TRBV19 with TRBJ2-1, with a tentative D call TRBD1 (6 bases). Germline V gene data show CDR1 as LNHDA and CDR2 as SQIVND (reference sequence). The CDR3 covers 16 residues. V lost 7 bases and J 0 bases, leaving 16 bases between the germline ends. As DNA, the CDR3 is TGTGCCAGTACCCCACGGACAGCGAGCTCCTACAATGAGCAGTTCTTC. The encoded protein is CASTPRTASSYNEQFF.

This rearrangement joins TRBV21-1 to TRBJ2-7; TRBD2 is taken as the D call from the table, unchecked against the DNA. TRBV21-1 is shown as a pseudogene. The CDR3 is made up of 13 amino acids. CDR3 nucleotides: TGTGCCAGCAGCCCCCTGAGGAGCTACGAGCAGTACTTC. Translating it yields CASSPLRSYEQYF.

The V gene is TRBV30, the J gene TRBJ2-6, with TRBD1 as a possible D gene (6 bases). V lost 4 bases and J lost 4, with 11 bases in between. The CDR3 runs 14 residues. Germline CDR1 reads GTSNPN; CDR2 reads SVGIG (reference sequence). The CDR3 sequence: CAWIRGNGANVLTF. The CDR3 coding sequence is TGTGCCTGGATTAGGGGGAACGGGGCCAACGTCCTGACTTTC.

Only a few counts were recorded for this clone. V usage is TRBV5-4 and J usage is TRBJ2-2, with 11 bases matching TRBD2. Trimming removed 4 bases from V and 1 base from J; junction bases left unmatched: 3. The CDR3 spans 16 residues. Looked up from germline, CDR1 is SGHNT and CDR2 is YYREEE (reference sequence). The DNA for the CDR3 is TGTGCCAGCAGCGGGGGACTAGCGGAGAACACCGGGGAGCTGTTTTTT. It specifies CASSGGLAENTGELFF.

The J gene is TRBJ2-5, the V gene TRBV27; 9 bases are a match to TRBD1. V trimming: 8 bases; J trimming: 7 bases; junction bases outside the gene matches: 14. The CDR3 is 15 amino acids. Germline CDR1 and CDR2: MNHEY and SMNVEV (reference sequence). The CDR3 region has the DNA TGTGCCAGCGTGGGGGGGGCTGGGGGACAGGGGACCCAGTACTTC. This gives the protein CASVGGAGGQGTQYF.

As concerns this clone: Its ends do not fully match the called genes, so a read error is possible. The chain uses TRBV5-5 and TRBJ1-2; the D gene is possibly TRBD1 (5 bases). Germline CDR1 is SGHKS and CDR2 is YYEKEE (reference sequence). The CDR3 is made up of 15 amino acids. CDR3 bases: TGTGCCAGCAGCTTGGGGGCGGGACCTAACTGTGGCTACACCTTC. This translates into CASSLGAGPNCGYTF.

The gene calls are TRBV4-2 and TRBJ2-3; 11 nucleotides agree with TRBD2. The V gene's germline CDR1 is LGHNA and CDR2 YNFKEQ. The CDR3 has 16 residues. V was pared by 4 bases and J by 5 bases, with 8 bases of the junction left unmatched. In nucleotides, the CDR3 is TGTGCCAGCAGCCTCCCCACTAGCGGGAGTAAAGATACGCAGTATTTT. It is translated as CASSLPTSGSKDTQYF.

In nucleotides, the CDR3 is TGTGCCAGCAGCAAAACGGGACAGGGTAATTCACCCCTCCACTTT. This translates into CASSKTGQGNSPLHF. The V gene is TRBV11-2, the J gene TRBJ1-6; 9 bases map to TRBD1. V gave up 5 bases and J gave up 6 bases; unmatched junction bases: 5. This CDR3 has 15 amino acids. Germline lookup yields CDR1 SGHAT and CDR2 FQNNGV.

The V call is TRBV15, the J call TRBJ2-1; 9 positions agree with TRBD2. The V gene end was trimmed by 7 bases and the J gene end by 9 bases; junction bases not matched to a gene: 16. Germline V gene lookup returns CDR1 LNHNV and CDR2 YYDKDF (reference sequence). The CDR3 runs to 16 residues. For the CDR3, the DNA is TGTGCCACCAAGGAAGGCGGGGGGGCGAGGAAGGGTGAGCAGTTCTTC. Protein product: CATKEGGGARKGEQFF. The entire variable domain, with the rest obtained from reference TRBV15 and TRBJ2-1, is as follows: DAMVIQNPRYQVTQFGKPVTLSCSQTLNHNVMYWYQQKSSQAPKLLFHYYDKDFNNEADTPDNFQSRRPNTSFCFLDIRSPGLGDTAMYLCATKEGGGARKGEQFFGPGTRLTVL.

The chain couples TRBV10-1 to TRBJ2-1; D may be TRBD1 (5 bases). CDR3 size: 13 residues. Germline values: CDR1 WNHNN, CDR2 SYGVQD (reference sequence). The V and J ends lost 0 bases and 7 bases respectively, with 7 bases between them. CDR3 in amino acids: CASSESGVNEQFF. The CDR3 DNA is TGCGCCAGCAGTGAGTCAGGGGTAAATGAGCAGTTCTTC.

V usage is TRBV4-3 and J usage is TRBJ1-4; TRBD1 matches at 9 bases. With V trimmed by 2 bases and J by 6 bases, 4 bases remained unmatched. CDR1 is LGHNA and CDR2 is YSLEER in the germline V gene. This CDR3 spans 15 amino acids. CDR3 coding DNA: TGCGCCAGCAGCCAACCGGGACAGGGTGATGAAAAACTGTTTTTT. Its translation is CASSQPGQGDEKLFF.

This rearrangement joins TRBV6-1 to TRBJ2-7, with a weak D call TRBD1 (6 bases). Germline V gene lookup returns CDR1 MNHNS and CDR2 SASEGT. The germline V and J ends were trimmed by 3 bases and 3 bases, with 15 bases remaining between them. The CDR3 runs to 15 residues. CDR3 nucleotides: TGTGCCAGCAGTGATCAGGGGCGCGAAAACTACGAGCAGTACTTC. Its translation is CASSDQGRENYEQYF.

The V and J genes are TRBV19 and TRBJ1-5; weak D call: TRBD1 (5 bases). Germline V gene data show CDR1 as LNHDA and CDR2 as SQIVND (reference sequence). The CDR3 has 15 residues. V lost 2 bases to trimming and J lost 0 bases, with 8 bases between them. The CDR3 loop reads CASSINRISNQPQHF. The CDR3 DNA sequence: TGTGCCAGTAGTATAAACAGGATTAGCAATCAGCCCCAGCATTTT.

The rearrangement joins TRBV5-1 to TRBJ2-1, with 8 bases aligning to TRBD2. Losses at the gene ends were 0 bases for V and 3 bases for J; bases not matched to a gene: 8. The CDR3 length is 17 residues. Germline V gene lookup returns CDR1 SGHRS and CDR2 YFSETQ. The CDR3 sequence: CASSLVIRTSGYNEQFF. The DNA of the CDR3 is TGCGCCAGCAGCTTGGTAATTAGAACTAGCGGCTACAATGAGCAGTTCTTC.

The chain combines TRBV21-1 with TRBJ2-7; the table gives TRBD2 as D, unverified against the DNA. TRBV21-1 is termed a pseudogene. The CDR3 extends over 22 amino acids. The CDR3 region is CASSNGNVEGSTPNRRPYEQYF. DNA of the CDR3: TGTGCCAGCAGCAATGGTAACGTGGAGGGATCTACCCCAAACAGAAGACCCTACGAGCAGTACTTC.

V is TRBV11-2 and J is TRBJ2-4; 8 bases are shared with TRBD2. The CDR3 loop spans 14 amino acids. Germline assignment: CDR1 SGHAT and CDR2 FQNNGV. V dropped 0 bases and J dropped 12; count of bases not matched to a gene: 7. This CDR3 reads CASSLEAGGSSQYF. The CDR3, as DNA: TGTGCCAGCAGCTTAGAGGCGGGGGGTTCAAGTCAGTACTTC. The full variable domain, its missing parts supplied by reference TRBV11-2 and TRBJ2-4, is EAGVAQSPRYKIIEKRQSVAFWCNPISGHATLYWYQQILGQGPKLLIQFQNNGVVDDSQLPKDRFSAERLKGVDSTLKIQPAKLEDSAVYLCASSLEAGGSSQYFGAGTRLSVL.

A remark on this clone: The junction and the germline gene differ at one end; a read error may be behind it. The V gene is TRBV7-9, the J gene TRBJ1-1; no definite D call. Germline CDR1 SEHNR, CDR2 FQNEAQ (reference sequence). This CDR3 has 15 residues. The CDR3 nucleotides are TGCGCCAGCAGCCAAGAAGCTACCATGAACACTGAAGCTTTCTTT. It is translated as CASSQEATMNTEAFF.

The chain carries TRBV6-5 and TRBJ2-1, with TRBD2 identical over 11 bases. CDR3 size: 15 residues. Germline V gene lookup returns CDR1 MNHEY and CDR2 SVGAGI. V gave up 7 bases and J gave up 6 bases; unmatched junction bases: 8. The CDR3 loop is CASTRLAGGFNEQFF. CDR3 coding DNA: TGTGCCAGCACTCGCCTAGCGGGGGGCTTCAATGAGCAGTTCTTC.

This sequence joins TRBV7-8 and TRBJ1-1; the D gene is possibly TRBD1 (6 bases). CDR1 is SGHVS, CDR2 FQNEAQ, per germline. With 1 base removed from V and 3 bases from J, the gap between germline ends came to 6 bases. The CDR3 is 13 amino acids. CDR3 coding DNA: TGTGCCAGCAGCTTAGGGACAGACACTGAAGCTTTCTTT. Translation gives CASSLGTDTEAFF.

The V and J genes are TRBV2 and TRBJ1-4; the match to TRBD1 covers 8 bases. Trimming took 6 bases from V and 6 from J; bases not matched to a gene: 6. CDR1 is SNHLY, CDR2 FYNNEI, per germline. CDR3 size: 14 residues. The DNA of the CDR3 is TGTGCCAGCAGCGCCGGGACAGGCGATGAAAAACTGTTTTTT. Translation gives CASSAGTGDEKLFF.

This clone has more than one count but fewer than ten. The gene calls are TRBV15 and TRBJ2-5; 9 bases agree with TRBD1. V was clipped by 8 bases and J by 0 bases; unmatched bases: 10. The germline gives CDR1 LNHNV, CDR2 YYDKDF (reference sequence). This CDR3 contains 16 residues. The CDR3 protein is CATHQGNRGHQETQYF. The CDR3 DNA sequence: TGTGCCACCCATCAGGGGAACAGGGGGCACCAAGAGACCCAGTACTTC.

The V gene is TRBV20-1, the J gene TRBJ2-7; D is unresolved. The CDR3 length is 11 residues. Trimming shortened V by 6 bases and J by 7 bases, and 13 bases separated the two germline ends. From germline, CDR1 is DFQATT and CDR2 SNEGSKA (reference sequence). CDR3: CSAELSGEQYF. CDR3 DNA: TGCAGTGCCGAGCTCTCGGGTGAGCAGTACTTC.

In regard to this clone: The junction and the germline gene differ at one end; a read error may be behind it. The rearrangement uses TRBV2 and TRBJ2-2; D ambiguous. The CDR3 covers 13 residues. From germline, CDR1 is SNHLY and CDR2 FYNNEI. The CDR3 DNA sequence: TGTGCCAGCAGAGAAGACACCACCGGGGAGCTGTTTTTT. It codes for CASREDTTGELFF.

The chain carries TRBV23-1 and TRBJ1-4, with 10 bases identical to TRBD1. TRBV23-1 is an open reading frame, and its role is uncertain. The CDR3 has 16 residues. Germline trimming cut 2 bases from V and 6 bases from J; bases unmatched to any gene: 6. DNA of the CDR3: TGCGCCAGCAGTCAAGGAAAGGGGACAGGGGATGAAAAACTGTTTTTT. It is translated as CASSQGKGTGDEKLFF.